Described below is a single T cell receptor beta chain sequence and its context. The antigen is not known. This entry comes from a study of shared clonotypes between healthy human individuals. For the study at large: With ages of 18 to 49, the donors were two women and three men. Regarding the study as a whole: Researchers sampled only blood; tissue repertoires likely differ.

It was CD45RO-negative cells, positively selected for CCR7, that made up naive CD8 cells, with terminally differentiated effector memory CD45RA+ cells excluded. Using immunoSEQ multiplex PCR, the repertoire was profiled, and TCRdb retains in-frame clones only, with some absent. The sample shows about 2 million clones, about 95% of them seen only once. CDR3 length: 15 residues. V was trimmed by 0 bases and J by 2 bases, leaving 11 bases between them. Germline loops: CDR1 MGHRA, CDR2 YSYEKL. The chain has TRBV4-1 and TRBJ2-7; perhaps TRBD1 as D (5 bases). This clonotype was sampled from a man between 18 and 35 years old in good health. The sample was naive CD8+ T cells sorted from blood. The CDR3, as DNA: TGCGCCAGCAGCCAAGAAGCAGGGATCGCCTACGAGCAGTACTTC. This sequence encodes CASSQEAGIAYEQYF.